A single sample gave rise to the 10 T cell receptor beta chains below, sequenced in a study of cytomegalovirus exposure and HLA in healthy donors. With 60 Vbeta and 13 Jbeta primers, the PCR was carried out. TCRdb keeps only in-frame clones here, not all; method: immunoSEQ multiplex PCR. Of about 200,000 clones listed, about four fifths are singletons. The sequenced sample was PBMCs. The receptors come from a girl under 18 in good health and CMV-seropositive.

This chain links TRBV10-3 with TRBJ1-4; maybe TRBD1 (5 bases). Trimming removed 3 bases from V and 8 bases from J, with 13 bases in between. The CDR3 is 14 amino acids. Germline CDR1 and CDR2: ENHRY and SYGVKD. In DNA form, the CDR3 reads TGTGCCATCAGTGAACAGGAGTTTGCGGAAAAACTGTTTTTT. It specifies CAISEQEFAEKLFF.

This chain connects TRBV19 to TRBJ2-7; no reliable D call. Trimming took 6 bases from V and 0 from J, leaving 12 bases between them. Germline V CDR1 and CDR2: LNHDA, SQIVND (reference sequence). The CDR3 is 14 amino acids. The CDR3 region has the DNA TGTGCCAGTAGCCCGGGTCCACTCTCCTACGAGCAGTACTTC. This codes for CASSPGPLSYEQYF.

This clone was seen only a few times. The V gene is TRBV29-1, the J gene TRBJ2-3; 8 bases map to TRBD1. This CDR3 has 16 amino acids. Germline values: CDR1 SQVTM, CDR2 ANQGSEA. V dropped 2 bases and J dropped 0; count of bases not matched to a gene: 7. The CDR3 reads CSVELDRVASTDTQYF. The CDR3 coding sequence is TGCAGCGTTGAACTGGACAGGGTGGCTAGCACAGATACGCAGTATTTT.

This clone was detected a few times. The chain recombines TRBV4-1 with TRBJ1-5; D might be TRBD1 (6 bases). Trimming stripped 0 bases from V and 5 bases from J, with 14 bases between. Germline CDR1 and CDR2: MGHRA and YSYEKL. This CDR3 is 16 amino acids long. CDR3: CASSQEPGTRYQPQHF. DNA for the CDR3: TGCGCCAGCAGCCAAGAACCCGGGACAAGATATCAGCCCCAGCATTTT.

The CDR3 region is CASSQVAGAWNSPLHF. The CDR3 DNA reads as TGCGCCAGCAGCCAAGTTGCAGGGGCGTGGAATTCACCCCTCCACTTT. The rearrangement uses TRBV4-1 and TRBJ1-6; perhaps TRBD1 as D (6 bases). Germline lookup yields CDR1 MGHRA and CDR2 YSYEKL. This CDR3 contains 16 residues. V was pared by 1 base and J by 7 bases, with 14 bases between.

The chain carries TRBV7-2 and TRBJ1-2; 9 bases agree with TRBD1. Per the germline V gene, CDR1 is SGHTA and CDR2 is FQGNSA. This CDR3 is built from 15 residues. V trimming: 1 base; J trimming: 4 bases; junction bases outside the gene matches: 4. This CDR3 reads CASSLGRGQGYGYTF. CDR3 coding DNA: TGTGCCAGCAGCTTAGGGAGGGGACAGGGCTATGGCTACACCTTC.

The V gene is TRBV18, the J gene TRBJ2-1; 9 bases agree with TRBD2. Trimming at V came to 4 bases and at J to 15 bases, leaving 10 bases not matched to a gene. Germline V lookup: CDR1 KGHSH, CDR2 LQKENI. The CDR3 is 13 residues long. CDR3 residues: CASSRGGASSRFF. Written as DNA, the CDR3 is TGTGCCAGCTCACGCGGGGGGGCATCTTCGCGGTTCTTC.

The chain recombines TRBV7-2 with TRBJ2-1; TRBD1 matches at 8 bases. V was pared by 5 bases and J by 0 bases, with 9 bases of the junction left unmatched. This CDR3 is built from 17 residues. The germline CDR1 and CDR2 sequences are SGHTA and FQGNSA. CDR3 protein: CASSIVQGGSSYNEQFF. The DNA of the CDR3 is TGTGCCAGCAGCATCGTACAGGGGGGTAGCTCCTACAATGAGCAGTTCTTC. Combining the CDR3 with reference TRBV7-2 and TRBJ2-1 gives the whole variable domain GAGVSQSPSNKVTEKGKDVELRCDPISGHTALYWYRQSLGQGLEFLIYFQGNSAPDKSGLPSDRFSAERTGGSVSTLTIQRTQQEDSAVYLCASSIVQGGSSYNEQFFGPGTRLTVL.

V and J are TRBV10-3 and TRBJ1-5, with D perhaps TRBD1 (6 bases). Germline V lookup: CDR1 ENHRY, CDR2 SYGVKD. The CDR3 is made up of 14 amino acids. Trimming removed 11 bases at V and 0 bases at J, with 14 bases between. CDR3 protein: CASGQNPSNQPQHF. The DNA for the CDR3 is TGTGCCTCAGGACAGAACCCTAGCAATCAGCCCCAGCATTTT.

CDR3 sequence: CASSRGAASQPQHF. CDR3 nucleotide sequence: TGTGCCAGCAGTCGGGGGGCAGCCTCTCAGCCCCAGCATTTT. V is TRBV27 and J is TRBJ1-5, with D maybe TRBD1 (6 bases). CDR1 and CDR2 from the germline V gene are MNHEY and SMNVEV (reference sequence). V dropped 5 bases and J dropped 6 bases, with 14 bases sitting between them. The CDR3 length is 14 residues.